This is a list of T cell receptor beta chains from one sample in a study. TCRdb analysed the 5' RACE reads with MiXCR anew, one entry per CDR3 protein. Here the sample spans 52,000 or so distinct CDR3 sequences, roughly 20% being singletons. The sequenced sample was tumor-infiltrating Tregs sorted from the breast tumor. Receptors were obtained from a female donor with breast cancer. CDR3s leave out the opening cysteine and the closing phenylalanine or tryptophan. Only some rows state a clone size, as once, few, many or a class for expanded clones.

j_call v_call clone_size cdr3_aa
TRBJ2-6 TRBV10-3 few AIRPTGNSGANVLT
TRBJ1-3 TRBV9 . ASSATGQSLSGNTIY
TRBJ1-1 TRBV10-2 few ASSERGWDTEAF
TRBJ2-5 TRBV6-2/TRBV6-3 many ASSNYRTSGRRLRETQY
TRBJ2-3 TRBV4-1 . ASSQGSPPDTQY
TRBJ2-1 TRBV7-2 . ASSSHGTNNEQF
TRBJ2-3 TRBV4-1 . ASSQDRAGVATDTQY
TRBJ1-1 TRBV24-1 . AARQGDAAC
TRBJ2-7 TRBV6-6 . ASRWQGAGEQY
TRBJ2-7 TRBV28 few ASSLWGGGSYEQY
TRBJ1-3 TRBV5-1 . ASSSQGADSGNTIH
TRBJ2-1 TRBV12-3/TRBV12-4 many ASSLFDAYNEQF
TRBJ1-6 TRBV20-1 . SSRKGGQHNSPLH
TRBJ2-7 TRBV25-1 . ASSESSGLAGGSGEQY
TRBJ1-6 TRBV11-1 . ASSPPGQNMGSPLH
TRBJ2-1 TRBV5-5 medium-sized ASSFGPGQNEQF
TRBJ2-1 TRBV20-1 many SASPTPTSVNEQF
TRBJ1-1 TRBV5-1 . ASSPLTGDTEAF
TRBJ2-2 TRBV28 . ASTTGTWELF
TRBJ2-7 TRBV4-1 few ASSQAGLAGKQY
TRBJ2-7 TRBV5-1 . ASGLAGGYEQY
TRBJ1-1 TRBV6-5 many ASSSQGSGTEAF
TRBJ2-1 TRBV12-3/TRBV12-4 many ASSSGTGNYNEQF
TRBJ2-2 TRBV5-1 many ASSLVRGTGELF
TRBJ1-1 TRBV5-6 few ASSHRGQNTEAF
TRBJ2-6 TRBV5-1 many ASSLDGTSGANVLT
TRBJ2-7 TRBV7-8 few ASSLEKGSYEQY
TRBJ1-1 TRBV20-1 few SARDREGWVTEAF
TRBJ1-1 TRBV11-3 . ASSLDGRGGETEAF
TRBJ1-6 TRBV5-6 few ASSSRGVSPLH
TRBJ2-3 TRBV7-2 many ASSRGTSGSKTQY
TRBJ2-3 TRBV7-3 few ASSKASTDTQY
TRBJ1-1 TRBV3-1 . ASSQDLTANTEAF
TRBJ1-1 TRBV30 . AWRGGLGAGGEAF
TRBJ2-7 TRBV5-5 . ASSSLLAGGLNEQY
TRBJ1-3 TRBV11-3 . ASSLAVGAGGRGNTIY
TRBJ2-1 TRBV24-1 many ATRGGTSKGNEQF